This T cell receptor (beta chain) was retrieved from a study of OX40 agonist ivuxolimab in advanced cancers. Study overall: Partial response was recorded in three patients: one hepatocellular carcinoma and two cutaneous melanoma cases. Study-wide results and caveats: No antigen was identified for the clonally expanded peripheral T cells. Expanded clones were, on average, more numerous among CD8+ T cells than CD4+. Partly responding patients at 0.1-3.0 mg/kg showed some of the smallest clonal expansion.

Assay: immunoSEQ multiplex PCR; the TCRdb copy retains only in-frame clones and omits some. The repertoire consists of around 63,000 clones, with about 88% occurring once and the leading ten covering 0.25% to 0.3%. A note on this clone: Its antigen is undetermined.

The germline CDR1 and CDR2 sequences are SGHTA and FQGNSA. The CDR3 has 14 amino acids. The V and J ends lost 4 bases and 6 bases respectively, with 14 bases between them. The chain joins TRBV7-2 to TRBJ2-3; D may be TRBD1 (6 bases). The sequence derives from an adult with an advanced solid tumor such as melanoma, head and neck, liver or kidney cancer. Sequenced here: CD4+ or CD8+ T cells sorted from blood, sampled in a trial of the OX40 agonist ivuxolimab. The CDR3, as DNA: TGTGCCAGCAGCTACAGGGCGGCTTGGGATACGCAGTATTTT. Amino acids: CASSYRAAWDTQYF.